These 5 T cell receptor beta chains originate from one sample sequenced in a study of Graves' ophthalmopathy and Graves' hyperthyroidism. RNA transcripts were the template, and TCR beta CDR3 regions were amplified from them. First-round RT-PCR relied on HTBI primers, and a second-round multiplex PCR came next. Via MiXCR, TCRdb re-called the multiplex PCR reads, giving one row per CDR3 protein. The sample has 200,000 to 250,000 distinct CDR3 sequences, about 22% seen once. Sequencing was performed on peripheral blood. Receptors originate from a woman aged 45-65 years with Graves' ophthalmopathy.

In this sample, this clonotype turned up many times. The gene calls are TRBV5-1 and TRBJ1-2, with 7 positions matching TRBD1. V lost 3 bases and J lost 4; bases outside the gene matches: 3. This CDR3 spans 13 amino acids. Germline V gives CDR1 SGHRS, CDR2 YFSETQ. This CDR3 reads CASSWDSLYGYTF. CDR3 in DNA: TGCGCCAGCAGCTGGGACAGCCTCTATGGCTACACCTTC.

In its sample, this clonotype was seen many times. The chain has TRBV20-1 and TRBJ2-4; D tentatively fits TRBD1 or TRBD2 (5 bases each). The CDR3 length is 14 residues. V shed 0 bases and J shed 4 bases, with 10 bases lying between them. Per the germline V gene, CDR1 is DFQATT and CDR2 is SNEGSKA (reference sequence). Here the CDR3 DNA reads TGCAGTGCTAGAGATACCGGGGCTAAAAACATTCAGTACTTC. It encodes CSARDTGAKNIQYF.

This clonotype was observed many times. V and J are TRBV25-1 and TRBJ1-1, with 8 bases fitting TRBD1. CDR3 length equals 14 residues. V was pared by 6 bases and J by 1 base, with 4 bases of the junction left unmatched. CDR1 and CDR2 (germline): MGHDK, SYGVNS. This CDR3 reads CASRPTGGNTEAFF. As DNA, the CDR3 is TGTGCCAGCAGGCCTACAGGGGGGAACACTGAAGCTTTCTTT. Variable domain in full (rest from reference TRBV25-1 and TRBJ1-1): EADIYQTPRYLVIGTGKKITLECSQTMGHDKMYWYQQDPGMELHLIHYSYGVNSTEKGDLSSESTVSRIRTEHFPLTLESARPSHTSQYLCASRPTGGNTEAFFGQGTRLTVV.

This chain joins TRBV5-1 and TRBJ2-7, with TRBD1 matching over 10 bases. The CDR3 has 15 amino acids. The J segment lost 6 bases and the V segment lost 0 bases, leaving 6 bases of the junction unmatched. Germline V CDR1 and CDR2: SGHRS, YFSETQ. The CDR3 coding sequence is TGCGCCAGCAGCTTGGCCGTGACAGGGGGCGGCGAGCAGTACTTC. It codes for CASSLAVTGGGEQYF. Full variable domain (outside the CDR3, taken from reference TRBV5-1 and TRBJ2-7): KAGVTQTPRYLIKTRGQQVTLSCSPISGHRSVSWYQQTPGQGLQFLFEYFSETQRNKGNFPGRFSGRQFSNSRSEMNVSTLELGDSALYLCASSLAVTGGGEQYFGPGTRLTVT.

The table lists this clonotype with many counts. The V and J genes are TRBV28 and TRBJ1-1; D not certain. CDR1 and CDR2 from the germline V gene are MDHEN and SYDVKM. V lost 5 bases and J 3 bases, leaving 13 bases between the germline ends. The CDR3 covers 14 residues. CDR3 DNA sequence: TGTGCCAGCAGTACCCCCGGGCCGCACACTGAAGCTTTCTTT. Protein: CASSTPGPHTEAFF. Full variable domain (rest looked up from reference TRBV28 and TRBJ1-1): DVKVTQSSRYLVKRTGEKVFLECVQDMDHENMFWYRQDPGLGLRLIYFSYDVKMKEKGDIPEGYSVSREKKERFSLILESASTNQTSMYLCASSTPGPHTEAFFGQGTRLTVV.